The clone carrying this T cell receptor (beta chain) was counted many times. These data come from a study of CD8+CD57+ T cells in acquired aplastic anemia. Overall study context: The DNA of sorted CD4+ and CD8+ cells averaged around 3.2 ug.

The germline gives CDR1 DFQATT, CDR2 SNEGSKA (reference sequence). V was trimmed by 4 bases and J by 0 bases, leaving 13 bases between them. The CDR3 extends over 16 amino acids. TCR beta VDJ combinations and CDR3 sequences were profiled from genomic DNA. TCRdb passed the reads through MiXCR, listing each CDR3 protein once. The sample consists of roughly 180,000 distinct CDR3 sequences, less than 55% of them appearing once. J is TRBJ2-6 and V is TRBV20-1, with D tentatively TRBD1 or TRBD2 (5 bases each). The TCR sequence derives from a human donor in good health. Sample: sorted CD4+, CD8+, or CD8+CD57+ T cells (not recorded which) from PBMCs. The CDR3 sequence: CSAIHGTVSGANVLTF. The DNA for the CDR3 is TGCAGTGCTATTCATGGGACCGTCTCTGGGGCCAACGTCCTGACTTTC.